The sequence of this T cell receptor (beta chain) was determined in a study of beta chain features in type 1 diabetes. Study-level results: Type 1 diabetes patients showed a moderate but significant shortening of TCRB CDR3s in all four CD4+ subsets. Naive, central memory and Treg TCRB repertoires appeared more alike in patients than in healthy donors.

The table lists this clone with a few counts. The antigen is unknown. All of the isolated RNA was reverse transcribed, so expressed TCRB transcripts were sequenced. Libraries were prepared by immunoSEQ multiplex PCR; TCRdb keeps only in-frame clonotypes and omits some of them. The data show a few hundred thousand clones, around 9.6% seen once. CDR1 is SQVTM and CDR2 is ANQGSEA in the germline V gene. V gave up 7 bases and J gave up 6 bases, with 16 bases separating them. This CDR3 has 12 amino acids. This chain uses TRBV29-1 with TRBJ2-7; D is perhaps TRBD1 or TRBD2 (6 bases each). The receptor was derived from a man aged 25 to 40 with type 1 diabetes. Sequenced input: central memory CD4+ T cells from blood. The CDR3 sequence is CSGGAGASEQYF. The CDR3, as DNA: TGCAGCGGGGGGGCAGGGGCCAGCGAGCAGTACTTC.